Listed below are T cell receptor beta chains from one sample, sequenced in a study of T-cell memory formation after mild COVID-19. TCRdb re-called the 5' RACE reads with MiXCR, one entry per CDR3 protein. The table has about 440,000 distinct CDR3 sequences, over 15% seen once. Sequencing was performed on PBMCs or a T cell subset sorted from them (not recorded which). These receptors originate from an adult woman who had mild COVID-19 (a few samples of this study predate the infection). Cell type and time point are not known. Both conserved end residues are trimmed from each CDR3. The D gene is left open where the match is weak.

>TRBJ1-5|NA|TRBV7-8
ASSSGGGNQPQH
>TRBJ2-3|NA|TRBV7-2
ASSTHVAASTDTQY
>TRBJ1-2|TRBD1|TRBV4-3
ASSPDRDRAYGYT
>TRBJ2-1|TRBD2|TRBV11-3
ASSILAGDTYNEQF
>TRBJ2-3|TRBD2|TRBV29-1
SVEDLASGRTDTQY
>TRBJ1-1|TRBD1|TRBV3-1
ASSPGTGGEAF
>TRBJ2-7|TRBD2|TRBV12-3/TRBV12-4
ASSGASGSHEQY
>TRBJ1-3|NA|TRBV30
ALGLSGNTIY
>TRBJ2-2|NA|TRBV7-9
ASRTYTGELF
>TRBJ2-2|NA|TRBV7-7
ASSPTLSNTGELF
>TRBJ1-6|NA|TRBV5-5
ASGRDPGDSPLH
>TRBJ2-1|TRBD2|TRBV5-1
ASSLGSGRAGFAGDEQF
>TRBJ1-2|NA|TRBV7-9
ASSRSGHLNYGYT
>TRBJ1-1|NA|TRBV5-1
ASSSGPADTEAF
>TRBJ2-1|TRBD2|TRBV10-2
ATSGTSQSDEQF
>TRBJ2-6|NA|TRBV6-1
ASTWISGANVLT
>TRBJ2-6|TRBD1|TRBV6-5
ASSYIGTGSSGANVLT
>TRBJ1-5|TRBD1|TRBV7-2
ASSLLGQGINQPQH
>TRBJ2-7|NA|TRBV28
ASSFHPYEQY
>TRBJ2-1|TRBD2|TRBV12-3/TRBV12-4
ASTFGGSSYNEQF
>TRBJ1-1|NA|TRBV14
ASSQVLGGGMNTEAF
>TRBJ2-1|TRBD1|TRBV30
AWSLSGQLRVNEQF
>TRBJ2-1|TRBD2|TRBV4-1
ASSPGGSLYNEQF
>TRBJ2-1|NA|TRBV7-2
ASSHFTDEQF
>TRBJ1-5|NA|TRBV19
ASSIPGQPQH
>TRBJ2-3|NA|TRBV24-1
ATRGVRGITDTQY
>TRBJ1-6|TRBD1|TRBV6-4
ASSRTGGHNSPLH
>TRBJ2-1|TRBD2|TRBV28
ASSKGWEVAGSNEQF
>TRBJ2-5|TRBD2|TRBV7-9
ASSFDRASTGGRETQY
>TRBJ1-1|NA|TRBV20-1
SVKGTADTEAF
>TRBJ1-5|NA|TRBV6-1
ASRVSSNQPQH
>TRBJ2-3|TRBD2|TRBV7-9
ASSLEPGLAGITDTQY
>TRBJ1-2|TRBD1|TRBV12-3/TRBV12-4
ASSRDRVGLANYGYT
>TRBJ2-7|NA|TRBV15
ATSRDRREQY
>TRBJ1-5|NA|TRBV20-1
SATIREGNQPQH